The rows below give T cell receptor beta chains drawn from one sample of a study of blood T cell repertoires in COVID-19. The table came from immunoSEQ multiplex PCR; TCRdb's copy has only in-frame clones and leaves some out. The sample yields about 310,000 clones, approximately 87% seen once. Sequenced: peripheral blood. The receptors shown here come from a woman aged 50 to 60 who had recovered from COVID-19. Both conserved end residues are part of each CDR3. A D gene is named only where the DNA matches it firmly. A row's size may be missing; if present it is once, few, many or a size class.

v_call	d_call	clone_size	j_call	cdr3_aa	cdr3_nt
TRBV11-2	.	.	TRBJ2-5	CASSFIRPKAGETQYF	TGTGCCAGCAGCTTTATAAGACCCAAAGCGGGAGAGACCCAGTACTTC
TRBV15	.	.	TRBJ2-2	CATSRERFGTTNTGELFF	TGTGCCACCAGCCGCGAGAGGTTTGGGACAACGAACACCGGGGAGCTGTTTTTT
TRBV25-1	.	.	TRBJ2-1	CASSKNRAVYNEQFF	TGTGCCAGCAGTAAAAACAGGGCCGTCTACAATGAGCAGTTCTTC
TRBV7-9	.	few	TRBJ1-2	CASSLFPTDTNYGYTF	TGTGCCAGCAGCCTATTCCCGACAGACACTAACTATGGCTACACCTTC
TRBV9	.	.	TRBJ2-1	CASSALVGGARNGQFF	TGTGCCAGCAGCGCGTTAGTTGGGGGCGCCAGGAATGGGCAGTTCTTC
TRBV5-6	TRBD2	.	TRBJ2-3	CASTTSGGAWDTQYF	TGTGCCAGCACTACTAGCGGGGGGGCCTGGGATACGCAGTATTTT
TRBV27	TRBD1	.	TRBJ1-1	CASRGTGVRTEAFF	TGTGCCAGCCGAGGGACAGGGGTACGCACTGAAGCTTTCTTT
TRBV28	TRBD1	.	TRBJ2-5	CASSPGQGWMETQYF	TGTGCCAGCAGTCCCGGACAGGGATGGATGGAGACCCAGTACTTC
TRBV12-3/TRBV12-4	.	.	TRBJ2-7	CASSSTTGNEQYF	TGTGCCAGCAGTAGCACTACGGGAAACGAGCAGTACTTC
TRBV5-1	.	.	TRBJ1-2	CASSGDFSPGYTF	TGCGCCAGCAGCGGGGACTTCTCTCCTGGCTACACCTTC
TRBV3-1/TRBV3-2	.	once	TRBJ2-3	CASSQVRAYTDTQYF	TGTGCCAGCAGCCAAGTCAGGGCATACACAGATACGCAGTATTTT
TRBV9	TRBD1	few	TRBJ1-1	CASSADRGMNTEAFF	TGTGCCAGCAGCGCCGACAGGGGTATGAACACTGAAGCTTTCTTT
TRBV28	.	.	TRBJ1-4	CASSSPGYEKLFF	TGTGCCAGCAGCTCCCCCGGGTATGAAAAACTGTTTTTT
TRBV28	.	.	TRBJ2-3	CASSSKTDTQYF	TGTGCCAGCAGCTCTAAGACAGATACGCAGTATTTT
TRBV7-9	.	.	TRBJ2-6	CASSPAGNAGANVLTF	TGTGCCAGCAGCCCTGCCGGGAACGCTGGGGCCAACGTCCTGACTTTC
TRBV30	TRBD1	.	TRBJ1-2	CAWSLGQDYGYTF	TGTGCCTGGAGCCTAGGACAGGACTATGGCTACACCTTC
TRBV7-9	.	.	TRBJ2-1	CASSFEAYNEQFF	TGTGCCAGCAGCTTTGAAGCATACAATGAGCAGTTCTTC
TRBV4-2	TRBD1	.	TRBJ1-5	CASSQDAGQGYQPQHF	TGTGCCAGCAGCCAAGATGCGGGACAGGGTTATCAGCCCCAGCATTTT
TRBV7-2	TRBD1	once	TRBJ2-7	CASSSDRGIYEQYF	TGTGCCAGCAGCTCCGACAGGGGAATTTACGAGCAGTACTTC
TRBV27	.	.	TRBJ1-2	CASSFGGDLGYGYTF	TGTGCCAGCAGTTTCGGGGGTGACCTTGGCTATGGCTACACCTTC
TRBV9	TRBD2	few	TRBJ2-1	CASSVGGGTNSEQFF	TGTGCCAGCAGCGTAGGGGGCGGGACTAACTCGGAGCAGTTCTTC
TRBV7-2	TRBD1	.	TRBJ1-4	CASSLATGPSAKLFF	TGTGCCAGCAGCTTAGCGACAGGGCCGTCAGCAAAACTGTTTTTT
TRBV29-1	.	.	TRBJ2-7	CSVSPQGGEGEQYF	TGCAGCGTTTCCCCCCAGGGGGGCGAAGGGGAGCAGTACTTC
TRBV10-2	.	.	TRBJ2-7	CASRSPGLLSYEQYF	TGCGCCAGCAGATCACCGGGACTCCTTTCCTACGAGCAGTACTTC
TRBV7-2	.	.	TRBJ1-5	CASSLGGTAGEPQHF	TGTGCCAGCAGCTTAGGCGGCACGGCCGGCGAGCCCCAGCATTTT
TRBV27	.	.	TRBJ2-1	CASSLSNTYNEQFF	TGTGCCAGCAGTTTATCGAACACCTACAATGAGCAGTTCTTC
TRBV25-1	.	.	TRBJ2-4	CASSAPSSAKNIQYF	TGTGCCAGCAGTGCCCCCTCGTCGGCCAAAAACATTCAGTACTTC
TRBV28	.	.	TRBJ1-2	CASSLLAVFYGYTF	TGTGCCAGCAGTTTGTTGGCGGTTTTTTATGGCTACACCTTC
TRBV11-2	TRBD1	.	TRBJ1-3	CASSLIRTGRISGNTIYF	TGTGCCAGCAGCTTAATCCGGACAGGGAGAATCTCTGGAAACACCATATATTTT
TRBV6-2/TRBV6-3	TRBD1	.	TRBJ2-2	CASSSRDRNTGELFF	TGTGCCAGCAGTTCCCGGGACAGGAACACCGGGGAGCTGTTTTTT
TRBV5-5	TRBD1	.	TRBJ2-7	CASSLEGGREQYF	TGTGCCAGCAGCTTGGAAGGGGGCCGCGAGCAGTACTTC
TRBV7-9	.	.	TRBJ1-2	CASSLGQNYGYTF	TGTGCCAGCAGCCTCGGACAAAACTATGGCTACACCTTC
TRBV7-2	TRBD2	.	TRBJ2-5	CASSLVRASGGAQYF	TGTGCCAGCAGCTTAGTTCGGGCTAGCGGGGGAGCCCAGTACTTC
TRBV28	TRBD1	.	TRBJ2-7	CASNQGWDRASQGYEQYF	TGTGCCAGCAACCAGGGTTGGGACAGGGCAAGCCAGGGCTACGAGCAGTACTTC
TRBV4-1	.	.	TRBJ1-3	CASSWIDMGLSGNTIYF	TGCGCCAGCAGTTGGATCGACATGGGACTAAGTGGAAACACCATATATTTT
TRBV12-3/TRBV12-4	.	.	TRBJ1-1	CASRSTTNTEAFF	TGTGCCAGCAGATCGACTACGAACACTGAAGCTTTCTTT
TRBV7-2	.	.	TRBJ1-5	CASSPRGYSNQPQHF	TGTGCCAGCAGCCCTAGGGGGTATAGCAATCAGCCCCAGCATTTT
TRBV5-1	.	.	TRBJ1-6	CASSWGAGGTNSPLHF	TGCGCCAGCAGCTGGGGAGCGGGGGGCACTAATTCACCCCTCCACTTT
TRBV7-9	.	.	TRBJ2-5	CASSPPRSSISQETQYF	TGTGCCAGCAGCCCCCCCCGGTCTAGTATAAGCCAAGAGACCCAGTACTTC
TRBV28	.	.	TRBJ1-2	CASSPPGQGVDGYTF	TGTGCCAGCAGTCCACCTGGACAAGGGGTTGACGGCTACACCTTC
TRBV7-9	.	.	TRBJ1-2	CASSPGQTNYGYTF	TGTGCCAGCAGCCCGGGACAAACAAACTATGGCTACACCTTC
TRBV11-1	TRBD1	.	TRBJ2-4	CASSLTGALSIQYF	TGTGCCAGCAGCTTGACAGGGGCGTTGAGCATTCAGTACTTC
TRBV7-2	.	.	TRBJ2-7	CASSLDLGSEQYF	TGTGCCAGCAGCTTAGATCTGGGGAGCGAGCAGTACTTC
TRBV7-9	TRBD2	.	TRBJ2-7	CASSLALAGGLGEQYF	TGTGCCAGCAGCTTAGCGCTAGCGGGAGGGCTGGGGGAGCAGTACTTC
TRBV28	.	.	TRBJ2-5	CASSAGYLETQYF	TGTGCCAGCAGCGCAGGGTATTTGGAGACCCAGTACTTC
TRBV10-2	TRBD1	.	TRBJ2-7	CASSESLRTGSREQYF	TGCGCCAGCAGTGAGTCGCTCCGGACAGGGTCCCGCGAGCAGTACTTC
TRBV28	.	few	TRBJ2-2	CASNPPGRDGELFF	TGTGCCAGCAATCCGCCCGGGCGGGACGGGGAGCTGTTTTTT
TRBV18	TRBD2	.	TRBJ2-1	CASSSGTSGRVNEQFF	TGTGCCAGCTCAAGCGGGACTAGCGGGAGAGTCAATGAGCAGTTCTTC
TRBV2	.	.	TRBJ1-3	CASPSSGNTIYF	TGTGCCAGCCCTAGCTCTGGAAACACCATATATTTT
TRBV19	TRBD1	.	TRBJ1-2	CASSIGQGAFPYGYTF	TGTGCCAGTAGTATAGGACAGGGGGCTTTCCCCTATGGCTACACCTTC
TRBV19	TRBD1	.	TRBJ1-2	CASSTPRDRDGYTF	TGTGCCAGTAGTACCCCCAGGGACAGGGATGGCTACACCTTC
TRBV30	.	.	TRBJ2-1	CAWSVRRGWSEQFF	TGTGCCTGGAGTGTACGACGGGGGTGGTCTGAGCAGTTCTTC
TRBV7-9	.	.	TRBJ2-7	CASRSSGTSYEQYF	TGTGCCAGCCGTTCCTCCGGGACATCATACGAGCAGTACTTC
TRBV7-6	TRBD1	.	TRBJ1-6	CASSLGQPGTGSNSPLHF	TGTGCCAGCAGCTTAGGCCAGCCCGGGACAGGGTCGAATTCACCCCTCCACTTT
TRBV5-1	.	.	TRBJ2-3	CASSPARTDTQYF	TGCGCCAGCAGCCCCGCCAGAACAGATACGCAGTATTTT